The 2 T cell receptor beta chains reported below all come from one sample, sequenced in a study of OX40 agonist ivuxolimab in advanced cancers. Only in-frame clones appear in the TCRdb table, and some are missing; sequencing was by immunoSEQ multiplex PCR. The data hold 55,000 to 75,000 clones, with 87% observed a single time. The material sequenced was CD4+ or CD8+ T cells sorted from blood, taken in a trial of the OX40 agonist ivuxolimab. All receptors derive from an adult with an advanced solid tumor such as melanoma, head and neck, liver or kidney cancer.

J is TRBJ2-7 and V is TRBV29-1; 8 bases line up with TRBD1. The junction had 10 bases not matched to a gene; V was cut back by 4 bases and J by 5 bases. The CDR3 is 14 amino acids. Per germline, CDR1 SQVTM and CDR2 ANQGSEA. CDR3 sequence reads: CSVVRQGAVNEQYF. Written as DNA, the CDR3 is TGCAGCGTTGTGCGGCAGGGGGCTGTGAACGAGCAGTACTTC.

The CDR3: CASSPDSDQETQYF. CDR3 DNA: TGTGCCAGCAGCCCCGACAGTGACCAAGAGACCCAGTACTTC. This chain connects TRBV5-4 to TRBJ2-5, with a possible D match to TRBD1 (5 bases). This CDR3 spans 14 amino acids. CDR1 and CDR2 (germline): SGHNT, YYREEE (reference sequence). Trimming cost V 4 bases and J 0 bases, with 10 bases left between them.